The 30 T cell receptor beta chains reported below all come from one sample, sequenced in a study of blood T cell repertoires in COVID-19. Sequenced by immunoSEQ multiplex PCR; TCRdb stores in-frame clones only, minus some. This table has about 170,000 clones, approximately 83% appearing once. Sequencing used peripheral blood. Receptors originate from a human donor with acute or convalescent COVID-19. The donor label of this sample is uncertain.

The genes are TRBV19 and TRBJ1-6; 7 bases line up with TRBD1. The germline V gene encodes CDR1 LNHDA and CDR2 SQIVND (reference sequence). The CDR3 has 16 amino acids. The V and J ends lost 3 bases and 7 bases, in that order; junction bases with no gene match: 9. In DNA form, the CDR3 reads TGTGCCAGTAGTATCGACCGGGACAGCTCAAATTCACCCCTCCACTTT. This translates into CASSIDRDSSNSPLHF.

The gene calls are TRBV18 and TRBJ1-1, with a possible D match to TRBD1 (6 bases). V gave up 4 bases and J gave up 0 bases, with 12 bases separating them. Germline CDR1 and CDR2: KGHSH and LQKENI. This CDR3 spans 15 amino acids. In nucleotides, the CDR3 is TGTGCCAGCTCACTGCTGGACAGTTTGAACACTGAAGCTTTCTTT. This sequence encodes CASSLLDSLNTEAFF.

The V gene is TRBV2, the J gene TRBJ1-5; 7 bases map to TRBD1. The CDR3 is 13 residues long. Germline V gene sequence: CDR1 SNHLY, CDR2 FYNNEI. Trimming removed 8 bases from V and 4 bases from J; junction bases left unmatched: 5. Here the CDR3 reads CASAGTENQPQHF. DNA of the CDR3: TGTGCCAGCGCCGGGACAGAGAATCAGCCCCAGCATTTT. Full variable domain (remainder filled in from reference TRBV2 and TRBJ1-5): EPEVTQTPSHQVTQMGQEVILRCVPISNHLYFYWYRQILGQKVEFLVSFYNNEISEKSEIFDDQFSVERPDGSNFTLKIRSTKLEDSAMYFCASAGTENQPQHFGDGTRLSIL.

The genes are TRBV20-1 and TRBJ1-2; a weak D match, TRBD1 (5 bases). Germline V CDR1 and CDR2: DFQATT, SNEGSKA (reference sequence). This CDR3 has 10 residues. The CDR3 region is CTAGGDGYTF. The CDR3 coding sequence is TGCACTGCGGGGGGGGATGGCTACACCTTC.

This clone came up once. The rearrangement joins TRBV28 to TRBJ1-4; 10 bases agree with TRBD1. The length of the CDR3 is 16 residues. Germline V gene sequence: CDR1 MDHEN, CDR2 SYDVKM. After removal of 5 bases from V and 3 bases from J, the junction contained 6 bases not matched to a gene. The CDR3 loop is CASSLRDRGSNEKLFF. The CDR3, as DNA: TGTGCCAGCAGTCTCAGGGACAGGGGATCTAATGAAAAACTGTTTTTT.

This chain links TRBV4-1 with TRBJ1-2, with 12 bases lining up with TRBD1. CDR1 MGHRA and CDR2 YSYEKL come from the germline V gene. J lost 6 bases, V lost 1 base, and 6 bases had no gene match. This CDR3 spans 16 amino acids. The CDR3 DNA follows: TGCGCCAGCAGCCAAGGAGGGACAGGGGGCTGGGATGGCTACACCTTC. It codes for CASSQGGTGGWDGYTF.

This chain uses TRBV7-2 with TRBJ2-3, with 9 bases that match TRBD2. The CDR3 length is 15 residues. The germline CDR1 and CDR2 sequences are SGHTA and FQGNSA. V shed 4 bases, J shed 5 bases, and the junction held 7 bases outside the gene matches. CDR3 DNA sequence: TGTGCCAGCAGCTCCATAGCGGGAGTAGTAGATACGCAGTATTTT. Its translation is CASSSIAGVVDTQYF.

The chain joins TRBV28 to TRBJ2-7; D is ambiguous. V lost 5 bases to trimming and J lost 5 bases, with 16 bases between them. The germline V gene encodes CDR1 MDHEN and CDR2 SYDVKM. The CDR3 is 14 amino acids. CDR3 DNA: TGTGCCAGCAGTCCCCCCGCTACCCGGGACGAGCAGTACTTC. Translated, it gives CASSPPATRDEQYF.

This clone showed up just once. Other nucleotide sequences from this sample produce the same CDR3. The CDR3 sequence: CASSSQGYEQYF. The CDR3 bases are TGTGCCAGCAGCTCGCAGGGCTACGAGCAGTACTTC. V is TRBV7-9 and J is TRBJ2-7; D perhaps matches TRBD1 (5 bases). CDR1 SEHNR and CDR2 FQNEAQ come from the germline V gene (reference sequence). V lost 4 bases and J lost 3, with 7 bases in between. This CDR3 is 12 amino acids long. The complete variable domain, with remaining parts taken from reference TRBV7-9 and TRBJ2-7, reads DTGVSQNPRHKITKRGQNVTFRCDPISEHNRLYWYRQTLGQGPEFLTYFQNEAQLEKSRLLSDRFSAERPKGSFSTLEIQRTEQGDSAMYLCASSSQGYEQYFGPGTRLTVT.

V usage is TRBV6-5 and J usage is TRBJ2-7; tentatively, D is TRBD1 (6 bases). CDR3 size: 15 residues. Germline V gene sequence: CDR1 MNHEY, CDR2 SVGAGI. The V end lost 5 bases, the J end lost 3 bases, and 17 bases lay between the germline ends. The CDR3 loop reads CASSPLGTPNYEQYF. CDR3 nucleotide sequence: TGTGCCAGCAGTCCGTTAGGGACACCCAACTACGAGCAGTACTTC.

The chain employs TRBV30 and TRBJ2-3; TRBD2 agrees at 9 bases. The trim removed 0 bases at V and 4 bases at J, leaving 11 bases unmatched. This CDR3 has 17 amino acids. The germline gives CDR1 GTSNPN, CDR2 SVGIG (reference sequence). CDR3 DNA: TGTGCCTGGAGTGTAAGGGGTAGCGGGAGTGGCCCAGATACGCAGTATTTT. Translation gives CAWSVRGSGSGPDTQYF.

The V gene is TRBV5-1, the J gene TRBJ2-2; 7 bases are shared with TRBD1. Germline loops: CDR1 SGHRS, CDR2 YFSETQ. This CDR3 has 18 amino acids. J lost 2 bases, V lost 0 bases, and 10 bases had no gene match. The CDR3 DNA is TGCGCCAGCAGCTTGGAGGGCAGGGGGACAACCAACACCGGGGAGCTGTTTTTT. This codes for CASSLEGRGTTNTGELFF. The full variable domain, in which reference TRBV5-1 and TRBJ2-2 provide the parts outside the CDR3, is KAGVTQTPRYLIKTRGQQVTLSCSPISGHRSVSWYQQTPGQGLQFLFEYFSETQRNKGNFPGRFSGRQFSNSRSEMNVSTLELGDSALYLCASSLEGRGTTNTGELFFGEGSRLTVL.

The V and J genes are TRBV18 and TRBJ2-1; 8 bases match TRBD1. Germline V gene lookup returns CDR1 KGHSH and CDR2 LQKENI. CDR3 length equals 16 residues. V was clipped by 0 bases and J by 9 bases; unmatched bases: 10. The CDR3 nucleotides read TGTGCCAGCTCACCACCGGGGCAGGGGGCGCGGGGTGAGCAGTTCTTC. It yields the protein CASSPPGQGARGEQFF.

The CDR3 region has the DNA TGTGCCAGCAGTTACTCCCGGGACAGGGACTACGAGCAGTACTTC. Translated, it gives CASSYSRDRDYEQYF. The rearrangement joins TRBV6-5 to TRBJ2-7; 9 bases fit TRBD1. The CDR3 contains 15 residues. Unmatched junction bases numbered 3, after V lost 0 bases and J lost 3 bases. Germline V gene data show CDR1 as MNHEY and CDR2 as SVGAGI.

The rearrangement links TRBV12-3 or TRBV12-4 to TRBJ2-1, with 7 bases fitting TRBD1. The CDR3 spans 13 residues. Germline trimming cut 2 bases from V and 13 bases from J; bases unmatched to any gene: 8. The CDR3 DNA is TGTGCCAGCAGTTTATCGAGACAGGGCCGACAGTTCTTC. Translated, it gives CASSLSRQGRQFF.

The chain links TRBV5-1 to TRBJ1-4, with D possibly TRBD1 on 5 matching bases. With 0 bases removed from V and 5 bases from J, the gap between germline ends came to 17 bases. Germline CDR1 reads SGHRS; CDR2 reads YFSETQ. This CDR3 has 17 amino acids. CDR3 amino acids: CASSLVGASVPNEKLFF. The CDR3 DNA reads TGCGCCAGCAGCTTGGTAGGGGCCTCAGTTCCCAATGAAAAACTGTTTTTT.

A word on this clone: Other DNA sequences within the sample encode an identical CDR3. The chain has TRBV2 and TRBJ2-7, with D perhaps TRBD2 (5 bases). The CDR3 covers 12 residues. Germline V gene sequence: CDR1 SNHLY, CDR2 FYNNEI. CDR3 DNA sequence: TGTGCTTCCAGCGGTGCAGCCTACGAGCAGTACTTC. Translated, it gives CASSGAAYEQYF.

The CDR3 DNA sequence: TGTGCCAGCAGCTTGACCCGACTAGCTACCTTCGATGAGCAGTTCTTC. Its translation: CASSLTRLATFDEQFF. The V call is TRBV5-4, the J call TRBJ2-1; 7 positions match TRBD2. J lost 8 bases, V lost 1 base, and 12 bases had no gene match. CDR1 is SGHNT and CDR2 is YYREEE in the germline V gene (reference sequence). The CDR3 covers 16 residues. Full variable domain (outside the CDR3, taken from reference TRBV5-4 and TRBJ2-1): ETGVTQSPTHLIKTRGQQVTLRCSSQSGHNTVSWYQQALGQGPQFIFQYYREEENGRGNFPPRFSGLQFPNYSSELNVNALELDDSALYLCASSLTRLATFDEQFFGPGTRLTVL.

This clone showed up just a few times. The chain uses TRBV5-1 and TRBJ2-3; 7 bases align to TRBD1. Germline V gene data show CDR1 as SGHRS and CDR2 as YFSETQ. This CDR3 is built from 15 residues. The V and J ends lost 3 bases and 0 bases, in that order; junction bases with no gene match: 4. This CDR3 is CASSSGTVSTDTQYF. CDR3 in DNA: TGCGCCAGCAGCTCTGGGACAGTTAGCACAGATACGCAGTATTTT. The full variable domain, with the rest looked up from reference TRBV5-1 and TRBJ2-3, is KAGVTQTPRYLIKTRGQQVTLSCSPISGHRSVSWYQQTPGQGLQFLFEYFSETQRNKGNFPGRFSGRQFSNSRSEMNVSTLELGDSALYLCASSSGTVSTDTQYFGPGTRLTVL.

This clone was counted only a few times. The chain carries TRBV6-5 and TRBJ1-1; D might be TRBD1 (6 bases). The germline V and J ends were trimmed by 2 bases and 1 base, with 11 bases remaining between them. This CDR3 has 15 residues. Germline-derived CDR1 and CDR2 are MNHEY and SVGAGI. The CDR3 region is CASSYGGAGNTEAFF. The CDR3 coding sequence is TGTGCCAGCAGTTACGGGGGGGCCGGGAACACTGAAGCTTTCTTT.

The chain is built from TRBV11-3 and TRBJ1-1; tentatively, D is TRBD1 (5 bases). The germline V and J ends were trimmed by 2 bases and 5 bases, with 9 bases remaining between them. The CDR3 is 13 residues long. Germline V gene sequence: CDR1 SGHNT, CDR2 YENEEA. The CDR3 spells CASSLRSGTEAFF. The CDR3 DNA is TGTGCCAGCAGCTTAAGATCAGGGACTGAAGCTTTCTTT.

V is TRBV18 and J is TRBJ2-4; 12 nucleotides align to TRBD2. The CDR3 runs to 15 residues. Unmatched junction bases numbered 2, after V lost 3 bases and J lost 5 bases. Germline V gene data show CDR1 as KGHSH and CDR2 as LQKENI. CDR3: CASSPLAGGENIQYF. The CDR3 nucleotides are TGTGCCAGCTCACCGCTAGCGGGAGGGGAAAACATTCAGTACTTC.

The chain joins TRBV7-3 to TRBJ2-6; 8 bases are a match to TRBD1. Germline V gives CDR1 SGHTA, CDR2 FQGTGA. V shed 6 bases and J 0 bases; nucleotides not matched to a gene: 7. CDR3 size: 17 residues. Here the CDR3 reads CASSVSTGASGANVLTF. DNA for the CDR3: TGTGCCAGCAGTGTTTCGACAGGGGCCTCTGGGGCCAACGTCCTGACTTTC.

This clone turned up a few times. The V gene is TRBV6-2 or TRBV6-3, the J gene TRBJ2-2; possible D gene TRBD1, 5 bases. Germline loops: CDR1 MNHEY, CDR2 SVGEGT. Trimming left V 0 bases short and J 2 bases short, with 13 bases between. The CDR3 spans 17 residues. The CDR3 is CASSYSGQTGNTGELFF. The CDR3 DNA is TGTGCCAGCAGTTACTCTGGACAAACGGGTAACACCGGGGAGCTGTTTTTT.

This chain uses TRBV7-6 with TRBJ2-2, with D possibly TRBD1 on 6 matching bases. The CDR3 is 15 amino acids. CDR1 SGHVS and CDR2 FNYEAQ come from the germline V gene. V lost 1 base, J lost 4 bases, and 10 bases lay in between. The CDR3 bases are TGTGCCAGCAGCTTAGAAACAGGGAGCACCGGGGAGCTGTTTTTT. Translated: CASSLETGSTGELFF.

The chain joins TRBV7-3 to TRBJ2-1; possible D gene TRBD2, 5 bases. Germline V gene lookup returns CDR1 SGHTA and CDR2 FQGTGA. The V and J ends lost 4 bases and 2 bases respectively, with 15 bases between them. The CDR3 runs to 16 residues. The CDR3 reads CASSSRGRAAYNEQFF. CDR3 coding DNA: TGTGCCAGCAGCTCGCGCGGGCGGGCTGCCTACAATGAGCAGTTCTTC.

The V call is TRBV6-2 or TRBV6-3, the J call TRBJ1-5, with 8 bases that match TRBD1. CDR1 is MNHEY and CDR2 is SVGEGT in the germline V gene. Trimming at V came to 4 bases and at J to 4 bases, leaving 6 bases not matched to a gene. CDR3 size: 15 residues. The CDR3 protein is CASSLDRALNQPQHF. The CDR3 nucleotides read TGTGCCAGCAGTTTGGACAGGGCTCTTAATCAGCCCCAGCATTTT.

The CDR3 DNA follows: TGTGCCAGCCTTCAGGGGTCGAACACCGGGGAGCTGTTTTTT. It codes for CASLQGSNTGELFF. The rearrangement uses TRBV6-5 and TRBJ2-2; D might be TRBD1 (6 bases). Germline CDR1 is MNHEY and CDR2 is SVGAGI. The CDR3 totals 14 residues. V was clipped by 8 bases and J by 0 bases, with 10 bases between them.

V and J are TRBV18 and TRBJ2-2, with 13 bases aligning to TRBD2. The CDR3 totals 18 residues. Looked up from germline, CDR1 is KGHSH and CDR2 is LQKENI. J was trimmed by 4 bases and V by 5 bases; bases with no gene match: 10. CDR3 residues: CASSSPGLAGRGTGELFF. Here the CDR3 DNA reads TGTGCCAGCTCATCTCCGGGACTAGCGGGAAGGGGCACCGGGGAGCTGTTTTTT.

This chain joins TRBV18 and TRBJ1-4; 9 bases map to TRBD1. V dropped 2 bases and J dropped 5; count of bases not matched to a gene: 0. The CDR3 is 14 residues long. Germline lookup yields CDR1 KGHSH and CDR2 LQKENI. CDR3 coding DNA: TGTGCCAGCTCACCAGACAGGGGGAATGAAAAACTGTTTTTT. Translating it yields CASSPDRGNEKLFF.